This TCR beta chain was retrieved from a study of T cell responses to AZD1222 COVID-19 vaccine. Germline loops: CDR1 MNHEY, CDR2 SMNVEV (reference sequence). Deletions cut 3 bases from V and 0 bases from J, with 9 bases between. The CDR3 length is 15 residues. Some clones are missing from TCRdb's copy, which holds only in-frame ones; the method was immunoSEQ multiplex PCR. The data show about 200,000 clones, about 94% seen once. This chain connects TRBV27 to TRBJ2-1; D may correspond to TRBD1 or TRBD2 (5 bases each). The specimen was peripheral blood, collected 28 days after the second dose of the MenACWY control vaccine. The origin of this receptor is an adult who received the MenACWY meningococcal vaccine as a control. CDR3 sequence: CASSFEGYSYNEQFF. The CDR3 DNA follows: TGTGCCAGCAGTTTTGAGGGGTACTCCTACAATGAGCAGTTCTTC.